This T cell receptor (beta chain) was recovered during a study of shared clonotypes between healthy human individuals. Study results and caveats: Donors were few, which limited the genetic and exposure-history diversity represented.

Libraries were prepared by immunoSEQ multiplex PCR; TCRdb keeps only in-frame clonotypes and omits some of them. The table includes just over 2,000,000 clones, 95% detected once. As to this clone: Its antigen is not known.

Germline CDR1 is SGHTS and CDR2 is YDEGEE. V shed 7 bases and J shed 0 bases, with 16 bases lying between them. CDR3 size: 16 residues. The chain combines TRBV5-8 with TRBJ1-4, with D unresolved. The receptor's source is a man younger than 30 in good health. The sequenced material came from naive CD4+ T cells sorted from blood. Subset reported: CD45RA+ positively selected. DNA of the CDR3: TGTGCCAGCCCGAGCGGGCAGACACCAACTAATGAAAAACTGTTTTTT. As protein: CASPSGQTPTNEKLFF.